This TCR beta chain came from a study of blood T cells in healthy people across ages. Study as a whole: Template-switching capture recovered about one barcoded beta molecule per two T cells.

CDR3 length: 14 residues. Trimming at V came to 0 bases and at J to 6 bases, leaving 2 bases not matched to a gene. The V gene's germline CDR1 is DFQATT and CDR2 SNEGSKA (reference sequence). Through a sample-barcoded 5' primer and a J-beta primer mix, a second PCR was run for roughly 6 to 11 cycles. Carrying 12 random nucleotides, a template-switch adaptor labeled each individual cDNA molecule. From the 5' RACE reads, TCRdb called clonotypes with MiXCR, one entry per CDR3 protein. Of 650,000 to 800,000 distinct CDR3 sequences listed, around 45% were seen once; the top ten hold roughly a fifth. Peripheral blood from each donor was collected in a volume of about 10 milliliters. The total RNA that was extracted per sample amounted to at least 6 micrograms. Only a few counts were recorded for this clonotype.

What was sequenced was blood. The sequence was collected from a man aged 60-69 years in good health. V usage is TRBV20-1 and J usage is TRBJ2-7, with 13 bases identical to TRBD2. The CDR3 sequence: CSARELAGGLEQYF. Written as DNA, the CDR3 is TGCAGTGCTAGAGAACTAGCGGGGGGGCTCGAGCAGTACTTC.